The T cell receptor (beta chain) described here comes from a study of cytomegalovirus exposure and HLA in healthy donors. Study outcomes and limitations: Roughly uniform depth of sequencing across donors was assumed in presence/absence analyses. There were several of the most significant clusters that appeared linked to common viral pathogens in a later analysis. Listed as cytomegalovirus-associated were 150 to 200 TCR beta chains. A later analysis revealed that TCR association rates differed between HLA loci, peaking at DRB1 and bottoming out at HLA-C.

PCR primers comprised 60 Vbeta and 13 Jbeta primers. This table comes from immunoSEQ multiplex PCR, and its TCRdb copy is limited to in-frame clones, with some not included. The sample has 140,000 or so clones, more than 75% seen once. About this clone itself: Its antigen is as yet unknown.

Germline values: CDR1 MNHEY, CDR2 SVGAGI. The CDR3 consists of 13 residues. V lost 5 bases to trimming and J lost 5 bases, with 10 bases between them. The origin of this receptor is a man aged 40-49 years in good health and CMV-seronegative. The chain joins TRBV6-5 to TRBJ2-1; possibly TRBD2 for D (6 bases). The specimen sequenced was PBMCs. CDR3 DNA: TGTGCCAGCAGTAGACTAGACAACAATGAGCAGTTCTTC. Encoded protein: CASSRLDNNEQFF.